A single sample is the source of the 6 T cell receptor beta chains below, sequenced in a study of blood T cell repertoires in COVID-19. The data were produced by immunoSEQ multiplex PCR, yet TCRdb's version contains in-frame clones alone and is incomplete. The table includes under 300,000 clones, about 91% detected once. The specimen sequenced was PBMCs or T cells enriched from blood (not recorded which). The receptors stem from a human donor in a cohort exposed to, infected with or recovered from COVID-19 (not recorded which). The donor label of this sample is uncertain.

The J gene is TRBJ2-2, the V gene TRBV2, with 9 bases matching TRBD2. Looked up from germline, CDR1 is SNHLY and CDR2 is FYNNEI. V gave up 5 bases and J gave up 0 bases; unmatched junction bases: 1. This CDR3 spans 15 amino acids. Written as DNA, the CDR3 is TGTGCCAGCAGTCTAGCGGGATCGAACACCGGGGAGCTGTTTTTT. It codes for CASSLAGSNTGELFF.

The V call is TRBV4-3, the J call TRBJ1-4; D is possibly TRBD1 (5 bases). This CDR3 region has 16 residues. Germline CDR1 LGHNA, CDR2 YSLEER. V was cut by 8 bases and J by 3 bases, with 19 bases left in between. The DNA of the CDR3 is TGCGCCAGCGCTACCGTCGCGGGGACTTCTAATGAAAAACTGTTTTTT. Encoded protein: CASATVAGTSNEKLFF.

V gene TRBV7-2 combines with J gene TRBJ1-5, with D unresolved. V dropped 1 base and J dropped 6 bases, with 7 bases sitting between them. Germline V gene sequence: CDR1 SGHTA, CDR2 FQGNSA. This CDR3 contains 13 residues. CDR3 DNA sequence: TGTGCCAGCAGCTTAGACTTGGTTCAGCCCCAGCATTTT. It specifies CASSLDLVQPQHF.

This clone was detected only once. This chain joins TRBV9 and TRBJ1-2, with unresolved D. Trimming cost V 0 bases and J 0 bases, with 9 bases left between them. The CDR3 covers 15 residues. Looked up from germline, CDR1 is SGDLS and CDR2 is YYNGEE. The CDR3 sequence: CASSVDRGANYGYTF. In DNA form, the CDR3 reads TGTGCCAGCAGCGTAGATAGAGGAGCTAACTATGGCTACACCTTC. The entire variable domain, with the rest obtained from reference TRBV9 and TRBJ1-2, is as follows: DSGVTQTPKHLITATGQRVTLRCSPRSGDLSVYWYQQSLDQGLQFLIQYYNGEERAKGNILERFSAQQFPDLHSELNLSSLELGDSALYFCASSVDRGANYGYTFGSGTRLTVV.

J is TRBJ2-5 and V is TRBV10-1, with TRBD2 as a possible D gene (7 bases). The CDR3 sequence is 16 residues long. The germline V gene encodes CDR1 WNHNN and CDR2 SYGVQD (reference sequence). V was trimmed by 4 bases and J by 4 bases, leaving 19 bases between them. The CDR3 coding sequence is TGCGCCAGCAGTGTGGCTGAGGGGGGGGCTGGAGAGACCCAGTACTTC. Amino acid sequence: CASSVAEGGAGETQYF.

J is TRBJ2-1 and V is TRBV28; TRBD1 aligns across 7 bases. The CDR3 consists of 14 residues. Unmatched junction bases numbered 4, after V lost 8 bases and J lost 0 bases. Per germline, CDR1 MDHEN and CDR2 SYDVKM. CDR3 bases: TGTGCCAGCGGGAGACAGGGCTCCTACAATGAGCAGTTCTTC. Translation gives CASGRQGSYNEQFF.